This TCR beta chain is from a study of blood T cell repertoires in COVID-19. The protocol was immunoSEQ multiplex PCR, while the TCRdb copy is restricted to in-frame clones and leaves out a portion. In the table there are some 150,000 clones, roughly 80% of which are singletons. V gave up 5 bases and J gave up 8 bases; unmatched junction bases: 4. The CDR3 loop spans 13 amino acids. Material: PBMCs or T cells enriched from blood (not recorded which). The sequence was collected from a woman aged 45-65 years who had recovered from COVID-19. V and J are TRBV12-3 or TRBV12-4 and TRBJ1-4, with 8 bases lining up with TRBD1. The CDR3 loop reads CASSPGTGEKLFF. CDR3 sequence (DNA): TGTGCCAGCAGTCCCGGGACAGGAGAAAAACTGTTTTTT.